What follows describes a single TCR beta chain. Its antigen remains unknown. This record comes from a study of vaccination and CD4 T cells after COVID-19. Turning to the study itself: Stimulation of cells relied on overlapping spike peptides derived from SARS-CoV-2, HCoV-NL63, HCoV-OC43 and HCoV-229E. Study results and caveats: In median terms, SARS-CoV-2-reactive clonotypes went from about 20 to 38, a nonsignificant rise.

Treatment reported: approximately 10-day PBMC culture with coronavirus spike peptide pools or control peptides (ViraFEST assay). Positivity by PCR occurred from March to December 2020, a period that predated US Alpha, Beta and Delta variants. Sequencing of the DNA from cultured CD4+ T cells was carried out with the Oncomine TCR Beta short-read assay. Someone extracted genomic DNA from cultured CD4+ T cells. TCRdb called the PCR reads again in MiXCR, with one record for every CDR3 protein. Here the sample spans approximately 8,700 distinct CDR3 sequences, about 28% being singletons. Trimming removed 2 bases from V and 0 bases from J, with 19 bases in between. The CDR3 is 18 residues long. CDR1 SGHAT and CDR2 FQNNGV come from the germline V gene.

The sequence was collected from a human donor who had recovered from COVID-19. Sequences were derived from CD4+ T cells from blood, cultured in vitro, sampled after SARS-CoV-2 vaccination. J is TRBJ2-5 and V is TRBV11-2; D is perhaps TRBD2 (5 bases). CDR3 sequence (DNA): TGTGCCAGCAGCTTAAGGACTCGACGAACTTGGTACCAAGAGACCCAGTACTTC. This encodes CASSLRTRRTWYQETQYF.